Each of the 9 T cell receptor beta chains below was sequenced from the same sample in a study of monozygotic twins with inflammatory bowel disease. Using the 5' RACE reads, TCRdb records one entry per CDR3 protein without DNA. This sample's table reports some 450,000 distinct CDR3 sequences. The source material was blood. The receptors originated from a human donor with ulcerative colitis or Crohn's disease, or a healthy co-twin of an affected twin (not recorded which).

The chain uses TRBV12-3 or TRBV12-4 and TRBJ2-3; no DNA is available, so the TRBD1 call from TCRdb remains unchecked. The CDR3 has 15 residues. The CDR3 here is CASSLSGVGGDTQYF.

The chain combines TRBV7-9 with TRBJ1-5. The CDR3 contains 15 residues. Germline CDR1 is SEHNR and CDR2 is FQNEAQ (reference sequence). Here the CDR3 reads CASSAGPAWNQPQHF.

The CDR3 loop reads CASSTGLQETQYF. V and J are TRBV2 and TRBJ2-5; TCRdb selects TRBD1, and the lack of DNA leaves this call unchecked. The CDR3 has 13 amino acids. Germline V lookup: CDR1 SNHLY, CDR2 FYNNEI. Full variable domain (rest looked up from reference TRBV2 and TRBJ2-5): EPEVTQTPSHQVTQMGQEVILRCVPISNHLYFYWYRQILGQKVEFLVSFYNNEISEKSEIFDDQFSVERPDGSNFTLKIRSTKLEDSAMYFCASSTGLQETQYFGPGTRLLVL.

The gene calls are TRBV10-3 and TRBJ1-2; no DNA is available, so the TRBD1 call from TCRdb remains unchecked. CDR3 length equals 16 residues. The germline gives CDR1 ENHRY, CDR2 SYGVKD. The CDR3 loop reads CAISEGGHRDSYGYTF.

The chain is built from TRBV7-2 and TRBJ1-3; TCRdb picks TRBD1, but there is no DNA to check that call. Germline-derived CDR1 and CDR2 are SGHTA and FQGNSA. The CDR3 covers 14 residues. This chain's CDR3 is CAASQGRPGNTIYF.

The chain recombines TRBV20-1 with TRBJ2-7; the D call from TCRdb, TRBD2, cannot be confirmed without DNA. The germline CDR1 and CDR2 sequences are DFQATT and SNEGSKA (reference sequence). The CDR3 covers 14 residues. The CDR3 protein is CSARSISGNYEQYF.

V usage is TRBV5-1 and J usage is TRBJ1-1; the D call of TRBD1 rests on TCRdb alone, since no DNA is present to check it. CDR1 SGHRS and CDR2 YFSETQ come from the germline V gene. This CDR3 has 14 amino acids. CDR3 loop: CASSLAMPGTEAFF.

V gene TRBV7-2 combines with J gene TRBJ2-7; as DNA is missing, the TRBD2 call by TCRdb cannot be tested. Per the germline V gene, CDR1 is SGHTA and CDR2 is FQGNSA. This CDR3 comprises 16 residues. This chain's CDR3 is CASSKVPGLGAYEQYF.

This chain connects TRBV5-1 to TRBJ2-3. The CDR3 runs to 15 residues. Germline V lookup: CDR1 SGHRS, CDR2 YFSETQ. The CDR3 protein is CASSLERATTDTQYF.